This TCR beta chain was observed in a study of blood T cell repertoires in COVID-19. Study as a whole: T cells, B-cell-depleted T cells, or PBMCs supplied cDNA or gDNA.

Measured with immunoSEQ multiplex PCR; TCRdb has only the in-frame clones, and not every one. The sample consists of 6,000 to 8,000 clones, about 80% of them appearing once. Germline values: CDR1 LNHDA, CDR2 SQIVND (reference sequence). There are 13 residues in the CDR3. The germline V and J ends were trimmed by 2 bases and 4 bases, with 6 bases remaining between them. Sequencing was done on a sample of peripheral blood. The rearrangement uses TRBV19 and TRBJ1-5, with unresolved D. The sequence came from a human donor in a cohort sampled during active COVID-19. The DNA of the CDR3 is TGTGCCAGTAGTATATTCCCAAATCAGCCCCAGCATTTT. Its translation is CASSIFPNQPQHF.